One and the same sample provided the 5 T cell receptor beta chains below, sequenced in a study of T cell changes during pregnancy in multiple sclerosis. Generated by immunoSEQ multiplex PCR, the TCRdb table keeps only in-frame clones and is missing some. The table lists tens of thousands of clones, roughly 92% of them singletons. The sample here was CD4+ T cells from peripheral blood mononuclear cells, taken before pregnancy. The source of these receptors is a female donor with multiple sclerosis, enrolled in a pregnancy study.

As DNA, the CDR3 is TGTGCCAGCAGCCCAGAGGGGTGGTATGAAGGGGGCACCTACGAGCAGTACTTC. Protein product: CASSPEGWYEGGTYEQYF. This chain links TRBV9 with TRBJ2-7; 7 positions match TRBD1. Germline lookup yields CDR1 SGDLS and CDR2 YYNGEE. V lost 4 bases, J lost 2 bases, and 18 bases stayed unmatched. CDR3 size: 18 residues.

The chain combines TRBV5-4 with TRBJ2-5, with 13 bases identical to TRBD2. Germline CDR1 reads SGHNT; CDR2 reads YYREEE (reference sequence). This CDR3 region has 16 residues. Trimming at V came to 4 bases and at J to 4 bases, leaving 7 bases not matched to a gene. CDR3 sequence: CASSTRTSGSLETQYF. In DNA form, the CDR3 reads TGTGCCAGCAGCACTAGGACTAGCGGGAGCTTAGAGACCCAGTACTTC.

This chain links TRBV30 with TRBJ1-2; D gene ambiguous. The CDR3 is 14 residues long. V shed 0 bases and J shed 2 bases, with 10 bases lying between them. Germline V gene lookup returns CDR1 GTSNPN and CDR2 SVGIG (reference sequence). CDR3 DNA sequence: TGTGCCTGGAGTGTAATGGCAGCGAACTATGGCTACACCTTC. Its translation is CAWSVMAANYGYTF.

The V and J genes are TRBV5-6 and TRBJ2-6; possible D gene TRBD1, 5 bases. V shed 0 bases and J shed 2 bases, with 12 bases lying between them. CDR1 is SGHDT, CDR2 YYEEEE, per germline. The CDR3 is 17 residues long. CDR3 amino acids: CASSLAPVGPGANVLTF. The CDR3 DNA reads as TGTGCCAGCAGCTTGGCTCCTGTGGGGCCTGGGGCCAACGTCCTGACTTTC.

The chain combines TRBV18 with TRBJ1-1, with D perhaps TRBD1 (6 bases). The CDR3 is 16 residues long. The germline V gene has CDR1 KGHSH and CDR2 LQKENI. Trimming stripped 4 bases from V and 5 bases from J, with 20 bases between. CDR3 in amino acids: CASSLGLGGPGTEAFF. DNA for the CDR3: TGTGCCAGCTCACTGGGCCTCGGGGGGCCTGGTACTGAAGCTTTCTTT.